This TCR beta chain comes out of a study of cytomegalovirus exposure and HLA in healthy donors. Study results and limitations: Most CMV-associated TCR beta chains appeared HLA-restricted in a later analysis.

The primer mix had 60 Vbeta and 13 Jbeta primers. Only in-frame clones appear in the TCRdb table, and some are missing; sequencing was by immunoSEQ multiplex PCR. This table has hundreds of thousands of clones, 70% appearing once. V was pared by 6 bases and J by 7 bases, with 11 bases of the junction left unmatched. CDR3 length: 16 amino acids. The germline V gene encodes CDR1 KGHSH and CDR2 LQKENI. With regard to this clone: Its specificity is unknown.

What was sequenced was PBMCs. The chain is built from TRBV18 and TRBJ2-1; 11 bases are shared with TRBD2. The receptor's source is a man aged 35-49 years in good health and CMV-seropositive. CDR3 sequence (DNA): TGTGCCAGCTCTCTCCTTAGCGGGGGGGCCGGGAATGAGCAGTTCTTC. Protein sequence: CASSLLSGGAGNEQFF.